This T cell receptor beta chain was recorded in a study of T-cell reconstitution after alpha-beta-depleted transplantation in children. Unique molecular identifiers tagged the TCRbeta library. MiXCR, applied by TCRdb to the PCR reads, yields one record per CDR3 protein. The table has roughly 300,000 distinct CDR3 sequences, under 13% seen once; the top ten hold around 2.4%. This clonotype was seen a handful of times. The V and J ends lost 5 bases and 7 bases respectively, with 15 bases between them. Per germline, CDR1 SQVTM and CDR2 ANQGSEA. The length of the CDR3 is 12 residues. The receptor comes from a human donor who donated a stem cell graft to a child with acute lymphoblastic leukemia. Sequenced material: PBMCs from the stem cell graft donor, taken from the stem cell graft. This rearrangement joins TRBV29-1 to TRBJ2-7, with a tentative D call TRBD1 (5 bases). The CDR3 sequence: CSVNTASGEQYF. CDR3 bases: TGCAGCGTTAACACCGCGTCAGGGGAGCAGTACTTC.